This T cell receptor (beta chain) originates from a study of cytomegalovirus exposure and HLA in healthy donors. The CDR3 extends over 13 amino acids. CDR1 SQVTM and CDR2 ANQGSEA come from the germline V gene. V was pared by 6 bases and J by 1 base, with 10 bases between. PCR amplification relied on 60 Vbeta primers (plus 13 Jbeta primers). Sequencing was performed with immunoSEQ multiplex PCR; in TCRdb, only in-frame clones are kept and a portion is missing. The sample lists some 180,000 clones, about 10% occurring once. This clone was counted only a few times. The sample consisted of PBMCs. The chain has TRBV29-1 and TRBJ1-5; no definite D call. The receptor was isolated from a woman in her 30s in good health and CMV-seropositive. CDR3 in amino acids: CSVSRGSNQPQHF. In nucleotides, the CDR3 is TGCAGCGTAAGTCGCGGAAGCAATCAGCCCCAGCATTTT. Full variable domain (outside the CDR3, taken from reference TRBV29-1 and TRBJ1-5): SAVISQKPSRDICQRGTSLTIQCQVDSQVTMMFWYRQQPGQSLTLIATANQGSEATYESGFVIDKFPISRPNLTFSTLTVSNMSPEDSSIYLCSVSRGSNQPQHFGDGTRLSIL.